Shown below are 4 T cell receptor beta chains from a single sample sequenced in a study of blood T cell repertoires in COVID-19. Profiling relied on immunoSEQ multiplex PCR, and the TCRdb table lists in-frame clones only, not all of them. The sample yields about 150,000 clones, 70% to 85% seen once. The sequenced sample consisted of peripheral blood. Source of these receptors: a woman aged 50 to 60 with acute or convalescent COVID-19.

The chain links TRBV18 to TRBJ1-5, with TRBD1 matching 8 bases. Germline CDR1 and CDR2: KGHSH and LQKENI. V shed 4 bases, J shed 2 bases, and the junction held 7 bases outside the gene matches. The CDR3 extends over 16 amino acids. The CDR3 region is CASSQDRVGGNQPQHF. The CDR3 region has the DNA TGTGCCAGCTCACAGGACAGGGTTGGTGGCAATCAGCCCCAGCATTTT.

The V and J genes are TRBV2 and TRBJ1-1; 7 bases fit TRBD1. The J segment lost 5 bases and the V segment lost 7 bases, leaving 7 bases of the junction unmatched. In germline, CDR1 is SNHLY, CDR2 FYNNEI. The CDR3 sequence is 13 residues long. The CDR3 region is CASKLQGLTEAFF. CDR3 in DNA: TGTGCCAGCAAGTTACAGGGGTTGACTGAAGCTTTCTTT.

The chain joins TRBV19 to TRBJ2-1, with 7 nucleotides matching TRBD2. With V trimmed by 4 bases and J by 8 bases, 2 bases remained unmatched. Germline V gene lookup returns CDR1 LNHDA and CDR2 SQIVND (reference sequence). This CDR3 has 12 residues. CDR3 DNA: TGTGCCAGTAGTACAAGCGGGGATGAGCAGTTCTTC. It specifies CASSTSGDEQFF.

The chain links TRBV4-3 to TRBJ2-1; D is ambiguous. The germline V gene has CDR1 LGHNA and CDR2 YSLEER. V lost 0 bases, J lost 6 bases, and 12 bases lay in between. CDR3 length: 15 amino acids. The DNA for the CDR3 is TGCGCCAGCAGCCAAGATTTGGGCCTAAGCAATGAGCAGTTCTTC. Encoded protein: CASSQDLGLSNEQFF.